This T cell receptor beta chain derives from a study of T-cell reconstitution after alpha-beta-depleted transplantation in children. This clonotype was seen repeatedly, ten times or more. Unique molecular identifiers tagged the TCRbeta library. TCRdb called the PCR reads again in MiXCR, with one record for every CDR3 protein. In the table there are roughly 310,000 distinct CDR3 sequences, approximately 23% of which are singletons. There are 14 residues in the CDR3. V was pared by 4 bases and J by 1 base, with 8 bases between. Germline values: CDR1 MNHEY, CDR2 SMNVEV (reference sequence). The sequencing here drew on PBMCs, mostly from graft donor cells, taken 180 days after TCRalphabeta/CD19-depleted stem cell transplant. The chain joins TRBV27 to TRBJ2-4, with D perhaps TRBD2 (6 bases). This TCR was recovered from a male patient under 18 who had a stem cell transplant for acute lymphoblastic leukemia, so the T cells may come from the graft donor. Here the CDR3 DNA reads TGTGCCAGCAGTTCGGGACTTGCCAAAAACATTCAGTACTTC. This translates into CASSSGLAKNIQYF.